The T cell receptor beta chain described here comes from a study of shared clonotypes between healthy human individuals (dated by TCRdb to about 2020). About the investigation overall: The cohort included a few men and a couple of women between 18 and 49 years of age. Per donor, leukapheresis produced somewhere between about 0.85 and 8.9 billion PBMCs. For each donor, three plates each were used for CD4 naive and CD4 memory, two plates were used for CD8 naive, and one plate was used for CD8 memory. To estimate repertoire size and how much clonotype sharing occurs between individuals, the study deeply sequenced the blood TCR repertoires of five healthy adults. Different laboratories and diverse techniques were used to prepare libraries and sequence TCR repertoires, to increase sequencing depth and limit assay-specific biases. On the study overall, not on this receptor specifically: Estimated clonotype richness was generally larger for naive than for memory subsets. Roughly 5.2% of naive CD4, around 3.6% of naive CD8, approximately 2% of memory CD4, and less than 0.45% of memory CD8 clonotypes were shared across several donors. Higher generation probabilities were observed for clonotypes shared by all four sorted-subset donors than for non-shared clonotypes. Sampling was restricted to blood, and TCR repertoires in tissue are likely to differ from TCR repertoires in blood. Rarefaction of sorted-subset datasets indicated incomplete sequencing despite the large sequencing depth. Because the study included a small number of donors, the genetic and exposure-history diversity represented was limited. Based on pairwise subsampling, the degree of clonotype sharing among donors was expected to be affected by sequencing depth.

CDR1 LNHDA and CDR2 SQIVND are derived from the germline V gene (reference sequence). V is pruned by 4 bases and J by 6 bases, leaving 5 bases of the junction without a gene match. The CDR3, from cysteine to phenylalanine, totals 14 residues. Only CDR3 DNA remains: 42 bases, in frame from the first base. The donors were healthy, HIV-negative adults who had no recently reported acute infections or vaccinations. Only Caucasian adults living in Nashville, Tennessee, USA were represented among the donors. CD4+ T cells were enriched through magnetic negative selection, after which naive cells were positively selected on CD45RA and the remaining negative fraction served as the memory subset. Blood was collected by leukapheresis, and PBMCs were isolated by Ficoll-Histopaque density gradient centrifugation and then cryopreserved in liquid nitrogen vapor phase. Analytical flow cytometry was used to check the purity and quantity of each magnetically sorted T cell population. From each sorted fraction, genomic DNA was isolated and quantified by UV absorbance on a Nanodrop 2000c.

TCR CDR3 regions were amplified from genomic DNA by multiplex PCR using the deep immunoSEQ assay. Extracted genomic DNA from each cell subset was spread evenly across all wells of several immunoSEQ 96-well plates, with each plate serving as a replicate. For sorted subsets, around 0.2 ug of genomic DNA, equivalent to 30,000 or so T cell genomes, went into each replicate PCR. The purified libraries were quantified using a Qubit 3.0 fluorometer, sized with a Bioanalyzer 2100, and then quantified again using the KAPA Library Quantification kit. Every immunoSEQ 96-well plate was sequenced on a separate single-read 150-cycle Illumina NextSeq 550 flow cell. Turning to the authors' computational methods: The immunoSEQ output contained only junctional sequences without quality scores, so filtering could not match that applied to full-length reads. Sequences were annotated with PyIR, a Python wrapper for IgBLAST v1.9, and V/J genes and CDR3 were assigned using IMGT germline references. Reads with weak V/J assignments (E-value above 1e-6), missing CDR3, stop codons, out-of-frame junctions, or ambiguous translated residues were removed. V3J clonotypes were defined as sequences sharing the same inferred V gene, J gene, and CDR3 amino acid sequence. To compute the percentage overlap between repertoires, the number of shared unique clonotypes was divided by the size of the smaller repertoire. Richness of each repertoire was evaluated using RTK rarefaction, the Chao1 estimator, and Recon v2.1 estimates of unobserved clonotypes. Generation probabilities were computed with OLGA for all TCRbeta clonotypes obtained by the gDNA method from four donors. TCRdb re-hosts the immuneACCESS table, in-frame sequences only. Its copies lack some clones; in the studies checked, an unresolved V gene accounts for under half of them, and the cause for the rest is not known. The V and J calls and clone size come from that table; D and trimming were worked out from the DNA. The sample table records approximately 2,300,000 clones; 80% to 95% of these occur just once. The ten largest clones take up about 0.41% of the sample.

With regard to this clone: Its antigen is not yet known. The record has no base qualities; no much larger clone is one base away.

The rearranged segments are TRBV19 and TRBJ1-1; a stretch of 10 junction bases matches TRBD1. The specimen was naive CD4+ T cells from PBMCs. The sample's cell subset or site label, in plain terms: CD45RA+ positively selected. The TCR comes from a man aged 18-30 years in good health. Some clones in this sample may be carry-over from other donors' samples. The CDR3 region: CASSRDRGDAEAFF. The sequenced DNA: TGTGCCAGTAGTAGGGACAGGGGAGACGCTGAAGCTTTCTTT.